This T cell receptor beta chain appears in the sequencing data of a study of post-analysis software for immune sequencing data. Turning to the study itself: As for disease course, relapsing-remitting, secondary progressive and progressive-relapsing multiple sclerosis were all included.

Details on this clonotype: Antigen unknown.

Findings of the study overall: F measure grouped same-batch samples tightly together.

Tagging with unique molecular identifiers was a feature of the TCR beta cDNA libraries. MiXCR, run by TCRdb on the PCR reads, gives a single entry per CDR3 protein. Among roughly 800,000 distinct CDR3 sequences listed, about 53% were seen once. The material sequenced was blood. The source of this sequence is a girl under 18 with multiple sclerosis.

CDR3 sequence reads: CASKDLGGTNTGELFF. CDR3 nucleotide sequence: TGTGCCAGCAAAGACTTGGGGGGAACGAACACCGGGGAGCTGTTTTTT. The chain carries TRBV6-1 and TRBJ2-2; maybe TRBD2 (6 bases). V was clipped by 7 bases and J by 0 bases, with 15 bases between them. This CDR3 region has 16 residues. CDR1 is MNHNS and CDR2 is SASEGT in the germline V gene.